The 25 T cell receptor beta chains listed next were all sequenced from one sample in a study of T cells after yellow fever vaccination. TCRdb passed the 5' RACE reads through MiXCR, listing each CDR3 protein once. In the table there are about 74,000 distinct CDR3 sequences, approximately 7% of which are singletons. The sequencing here drew on CD8+ T cells sorted from PBMCs, taken 5 days after the first yellow fever vaccination. These receptor sequences come from a man aged 18 to 35 who received the YFV17D yellow fever vaccine.

In its sample, this clonotype was seen a few times. This may come from a read error, since a much larger clone is one base off. The genes are TRBV2 and TRBJ2-1; 16 bases fit TRBD2. The CDR3 spans 18 residues. The germline V gene has CDR1 SNHLY and CDR2 FYNNEI. CDR3 loop: CACSPTGLAGGYYNEQFF. As DNA, the CDR3 is TGTGCCTGCAGTCCCACGGGACTAGCGGGGGGGTACTACAATGAGCAGTTCTTC.

The chain combines TRBV6-5 with TRBJ2-2; 7 bases line up with TRBD1. With V trimmed by 4 bases and J by 4 bases, 3 bases remained unmatched. The germline V gene encodes CDR1 MNHEY and CDR2 SVGAGI. The CDR3 consists of 14 residues. As DNA, the CDR3 is TGTGCCAGCAGTTCCGGGACAGTCACCGGGGAGCTGTTTTTT. It translates to CASSSGTVTGELFF.

The chain is built from TRBV4-1 and TRBJ2-7; TRBD2 is a possible D gene (5 bases). Germline V CDR1 and CDR2: MGHRA, YSYEKL. The CDR3 loop spans 15 amino acids. CDR3: CVSSPTDSSSYEQYV. CDR3 sequence (DNA): TGCGTCAGCAGCCCGACGGACTCGAGCTCCTACGAGCAGTACGTC.

The rearrangement uses TRBV21-1 and TRBJ2-1; TRBD1 is the table's D call and was not checked against the DNA. TRBV21-1 represents a pseudogene. The CDR3 has 16 amino acids. The CDR3 sequence is CASSKERGPSYNEQFF. In DNA form, the CDR3 reads TGTGCCAGCAGCAAAGAGCGGGGGCCTTCCTACAATGAGCAGTTCTTC.

This clonotype occurred a few times. The J gene is TRBJ2-1, the V gene TRBV7-9; no clear D. The V end lost 4 bases, the J end lost 5 bases, and 3 bases lay between the germline ends. Germline CDR1 and CDR2: SEHNR and FQNEAQ (reference sequence). This CDR3 is 11 amino acids long. The CDR3 DNA follows: TGTGCCAGCAGCTCGGACAATGAGCAGTTCTTC. Translation gives CASSSDNEQFF.

This clonotype showed up just a few times. This rearrangement joins TRBV7-9 to TRBJ2-3; TRBD2 aligns across 9 bases. This CDR3 is 16 amino acids long. Per germline, CDR1 SEHNR and CDR2 FQNEAQ (reference sequence). J was trimmed by 1 base and V by 4 bases; bases with no gene match: 6. The DNA of the CDR3 is TGTGCCAGCAGCTCCCTGATAGCGGGGGGCACAGATACGCAGTATTTT. It yields the protein CASSSLIAGGTDTQYF.

This clonotype turned up a few times. The rearrangement uses TRBV3-1 and TRBJ2-2, with D maybe TRBD1 (5 bases). The CDR3 is 15 amino acids. Deletions cut 0 bases from V and 4 bases from J, with 9 bases between. Germline values: CDR1 LGHDT, CDR2 YNNKEL (reference sequence). Here the CDR3 reads CASSQDYRITGELFF. DNA for the CDR3: TGTGCCAGCAGCCAAGATTACAGGATCACCGGGGAGCTGTTTTTT.

There are a few counts of this clonotype. This chain links TRBV6-1 with TRBJ2-1; D is uncertain. The CDR3 totals 11 residues. Germline V gene sequence: CDR1 MNHNS, CDR2 SASEGT. Trimming took 8 bases from V and 13 from J, leaving 15 bases between them. The CDR3 loop is CASRDSSVQFF. In DNA, the CDR3 is TGTGCCAGCCGCGACTCATCAGTCCAGTTCTTC.

Details on this clonotype: A much larger clone differs from this one at a single base, so this may be a read error. The chain uses TRBV12-3 or TRBV12-4 and TRBJ1-5; a possible D gene is TRBD1 (6 bases). Trimming cost V 5 bases and J 7 bases, with 21 bases left between them. The CDR3 contains 16 residues. The CDR3 loop reads CASSPRLGGRGQPQHF. The CDR3 DNA follows: TGTGCCAGCAGTCCCCGCCTGGGGGGGCGCGGGCAGCCCCAGCATTTT.

This clonotype was counted a few times. The chain uses TRBV4-1 and TRBJ1-1; unclear D gene. Germline V lookup: CDR1 MGHRA, CDR2 YSYEKL. This CDR3 comprises 12 residues. Trimming took 6 bases from V and 5 from J, leaving 10 bases between them. CDR3 in amino acids: CASRSGGTEAFF. In nucleotides, the CDR3 is TGCGCCAGCAGATCAGGCGGGACTGAAGCTTTCTTT.

This clonotype appeared a few times. The chain is built from TRBV20-1 and TRBJ2-5, with D unresolved. The CDR3 covers 11 residues. Germline V CDR1 and CDR2: DFQATT, SNEGSKA (reference sequence). V dropped 3 bases and J dropped 5 bases, with 7 bases sitting between them. The CDR3 coding sequence is TGCAGTGCTAGTATTCGGGAGACCCAGTACTTC. As protein: CSASIRETQYF.

This clonotype was picked up a small number of times. The rearrangement joins TRBV4-3 to TRBJ1-1, with no clear D. The CDR3 spans 18 residues. The germline gives CDR1 LGHNA, CDR2 YSLEER. Trimming pared 0 bases from V and 5 bases from J, leaving 22 bases between. Here the CDR3 reads CASSQEFSAVLVGTEAFF. CDR3 DNA: TGCGCCAGCAGCCAAGAGTTTTCGGCAGTACTCGTAGGGACTGAAGCTTTCTTT.

The CDR3 region has the DNA TGTGCCAGCAGCTTAACGGGGCGGAACGAGCAGTACGTC. Amino acid sequence: CASSLTGRNEQYV. V gene TRBV7-3 combines with J gene TRBJ2-7; D might be TRBD1 (5 bases). The CDR3 is 13 residues long. Germline lookup yields CDR1 SGHTA and CDR2 FQGTGA. V was cut by 0 bases and J by 5 bases, with 8 bases left in between.

The V and J genes are TRBV7-9 and TRBJ2-5; tentative D call: TRBD2 (5 bases). The germline V and J ends were trimmed by 2 bases and 0 bases, with 10 bases remaining between them. This CDR3 is 15 amino acids long. Germline V gene sequence: CDR1 SEHNR, CDR2 FQNEAQ (reference sequence). CDR3 amino acids: CASSLIGVYQETQYF. The CDR3 nucleotides are TGTGCCAGCAGCTTAATCGGGGTGTACCAAGAGACCCAGTACTTC.

The chain has TRBV24-1 and TRBJ2-1; D possibly uses TRBD1 or TRBD2 (5 bases each). CDR3 length: 15 residues. CDR1 and CDR2 (germline): KGHDR, SFDVKD. Trimming shortened V by 4 bases and J by 9 bases, and 18 bases separated the two germline ends. CDR3 residues: CATSEGGLGESEQFF. The CDR3 nucleotides are TGTGCCACCAGTGAAGGTGGCCTAGGGGAGTCTGAGCAGTTCTTC.

The rearrangement joins TRBV12-3 or TRBV12-4 to TRBJ2-3, with TRBD2 matching over 10 bases. J lost 0 bases, V lost 7 bases, and 16 bases had no gene match. This CDR3 has 19 residues. The CDR3 reads CASNPNGLAAASSTDTQYF. The CDR3 region has the DNA TGTGCCAGCAATCCCAACGGACTAGCGGCTGCGTCTAGCACAGATACGCAGTATTTT.

Only a few counts were recorded for this clonotype. The chain recombines TRBV19 with TRBJ1-5; perhaps TRBD1 as D (5 bases). This CDR3 has 14 residues. Looked up from germline, CDR1 is LNHDA and CDR2 is SQIVND (reference sequence). V lost 6 bases to trimming and J lost 3 bases, with 12 bases between them. The CDR3 here is CASRRGGFNQPQHF. The CDR3 nucleotides read TGTGCCAGTAGGCGGGGCGGGTTCAATCAGCCCCAGCATTTT.

V and J are TRBV11-2 and TRBJ2-7; D remains ambiguous. The CDR3 loop spans 13 amino acids. Germline CDR1 SGHAT, CDR2 FQNNGV. Deletions cut 5 bases from V and 2 bases from J, with 10 bases between. As DNA, the CDR3 is TGTGCCAGCAGCCCCGACGGAACCTACGAGCAGTACGTC. This codes for CASSPDGTYEQYV.

Of note for this clonotype: Its ends do not fully match the called genes, so a read error is possible. The chain uses TRBV10-3 and TRBJ2-7; D remains unclear. The CDR3 sequence is 13 residues long. Germline V gene data show CDR1 as ENHRY and CDR2 as SYGVKD. The CDR3 loop is CAICDSGAYEQYF. The CDR3 region has the DNA TGTGCCATCTGTGATAGTGGGGCCTACGAGCAGTACTTC.

The chain recombines TRBV5-4 with TRBJ2-3, with a possible D match to TRBD1 (5 bases). CDR1 SGHNT and CDR2 YYREEE come from the germline V gene (reference sequence). The CDR3 is made up of 15 amino acids. Trimming removed 2 bases at V and 2 bases at J, with 12 bases between. The CDR3 reads CASSFLGQATDTQYF. CDR3 nucleotides: TGTGCCAGCAGCTTCCTGGGGCAGGCCACAGATACGCAGTATTTT.

V usage is TRBV4-1 and J usage is TRBJ2-1; 7 bases line up with TRBD2. The CDR3 runs to 13 residues. Germline CDR1 and CDR2: MGHRA and YSYEKL. V dropped 0 bases and J dropped 8; count of bases not matched to a gene: 1. This CDR3 reads CASSQEAGDEQFF. In nucleotides, the CDR3 is TGCGCCAGCAGCCAAGAGGCGGGGGATGAGCAGTTCTTC.

The genes are TRBV4-2 and TRBJ2-2, with D hard to call. The CDR3 runs to 15 residues. Germline V gene sequence: CDR1 LGHNA, CDR2 YNFKEQ. V lost 2 bases to trimming and J lost 6 bases, with 13 bases between them. The CDR3 nucleotides read TGTGCCAGCAGCCAAACTCTAGACGGTGCCGGGGAGCTGTTTTTT. It is translated as CASSQTLDGAGELFF.

This clonotype has only a few counts. V usage is TRBV6-5 and J usage is TRBJ1-1; D may be TRBD1 (5 bases). Trimming removed 2 bases at V and 5 bases at J, with 24 bases between. This CDR3 spans 18 amino acids. Germline CDR1 reads MNHEY; CDR2 reads SVGAGI. CDR3: CASSYPFPLPGGYTEAFF. CDR3 bases: TGTGCCAGCAGTTACCCCTTCCCCTTACCGGGGGGGTATACTGAAGCTTTCTTT.

This clonotype was observed a few times. The CDR3: CASSFSGAQFF. The CDR3 nucleotides are TGTGCCAGCAGTTTTTCAGGGGCGCAGTTCTTC. The V gene is TRBV12-3 or TRBV12-4, the J gene TRBJ2-1, with D possibly TRBD1 on 6 matching bases. This CDR3 region has 11 residues. Trimming stripped 3 bases from V and 12 bases from J, with 9 bases between.

The sample holds many counts of this clonotype. The rearrangement links TRBV4-2 to TRBJ2-5; D not certain. The CDR3 covers 14 residues. V lost 4 bases to trimming and J lost 2 bases, with 11 bases between them. Germline CDR1 is LGHNA and CDR2 is YNFKEQ. The CDR3 bases are TGTGCCAGCAGCCTACTCTCCTTGCAAGAGACCCAGTACTTC. It translates to CASSLLSLQETQYF.